This T cell receptor beta chain was found in a study of blood T cell repertoires in COVID-19. The CDR3 spans 14 residues. Germline V lookup: CDR1 KGHSH, CDR2 LQKENI. Germline trimming cut 3 bases from V and 9 bases from J; bases unmatched to any gene: 8. Exposed volunteers were people who met a COVID-19 case within 2 weeks before study entry. Profiled with immunoSEQ multiplex PCR; TCRdb holds only in-frame clones, not every one. The table lists hundreds of thousands of clones, around 89% of them singletons. Sequenced sample: PBMCs or T cells enriched from blood (not recorded which). The rearrangement joins TRBV18 to TRBJ1-5, with 7 nucleotides matching TRBD1. This TCR was recovered from a man aged 50-59 years who had been exposed to COVID-19. The CDR3 nucleotides read TGTGCCAGCTCACCCCCGGGACAGCAGAGGCCCCAGCATTTT. As protein: CASSPPGQQRPQHF.